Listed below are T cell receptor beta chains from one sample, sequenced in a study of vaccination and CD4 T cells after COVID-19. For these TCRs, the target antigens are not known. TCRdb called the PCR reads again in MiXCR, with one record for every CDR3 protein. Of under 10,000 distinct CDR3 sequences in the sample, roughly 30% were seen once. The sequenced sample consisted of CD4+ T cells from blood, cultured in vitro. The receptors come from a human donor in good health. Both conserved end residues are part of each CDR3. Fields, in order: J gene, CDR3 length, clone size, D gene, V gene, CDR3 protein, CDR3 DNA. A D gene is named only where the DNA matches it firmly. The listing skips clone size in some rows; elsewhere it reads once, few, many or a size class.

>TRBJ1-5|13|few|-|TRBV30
CAWGQDSNQPQHF
TGTGCCTGGGGCCAGGATAGCAATCAGCCCCAGCATTTT
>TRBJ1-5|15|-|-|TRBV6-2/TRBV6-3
CASSYSSGTGQPQHF
TGTGCCAGCAGTTACTCCTCTGGGACGGGGCAGCCCCAGCATTTT
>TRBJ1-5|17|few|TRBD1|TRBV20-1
CSARGQLSSYSNQPQHF
TGCAGTGCACGGGGACAGCTTAGCTCCTATAGCAATCAGCCCCAGCATTTT
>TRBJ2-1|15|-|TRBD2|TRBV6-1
CASSLAGNSYNEQFF
TGTGCCAGCAGCCTAGCGGGAAACTCCTACAATGAGCAGTTCTTC
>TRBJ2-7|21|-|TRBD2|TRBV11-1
CASSPALIRTSGNPSSYEQYF
TGTGCCAGCAGCCCTGCCTTAATCCGGACTAGCGGGAACCCAAGCTCCTACGAGCAGTACTTC
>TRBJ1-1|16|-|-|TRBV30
CAWEGPGRILNTEAFF
TGTGCCTGGGAGGGCCCAGGGAGGATTCTGAACACTGAAGCTTTCTTT
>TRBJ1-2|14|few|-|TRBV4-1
CASSQTGLYNGYTF
TGCGCCAGCAGCCAAACAGGGTTATACAATGGCTACACCTTC
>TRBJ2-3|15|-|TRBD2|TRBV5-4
CASSSPAGGTDTQYF
TGTGCCAGCAGCAGTCCAGCGGGAGGAACAGATACGCAGTATTTT
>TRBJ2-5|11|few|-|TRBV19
CASSIRETQYF
TGTGCCAGTAGTATTAGGGAAACCCAGTACTTC
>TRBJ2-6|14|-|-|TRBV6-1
CATRLRPGANILTF
TGTGCCACTAGGCTCCGCCCTGGGGCCAACATCCTGACTTTC
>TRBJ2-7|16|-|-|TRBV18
CASSPFVQGGAGEQYF
TGTGCCAGCTCACCGTTTGTACAGGGGGGGGCCGGCGAGCAGTACTTC
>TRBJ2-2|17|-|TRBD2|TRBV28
CTSSFWELAGGPGELFF
TGTACCAGCAGTTTCTGGGAACTAGCGGGCGGACCCGGGGAGCTGTTTTTT
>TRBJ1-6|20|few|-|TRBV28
CASSSWGGTGGTDYNSPLHF
TGTGCCAGCAGCAGTTGGGGGGGAACAGGCGGCACCGATTATAATTCACCCCTCCACTTT
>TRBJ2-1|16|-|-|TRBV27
CASSLETLNINNEQFF
TGTGCCAGCAGTTTAGAAACCCTTAATATTAACAATGAGCAGTTCTTC
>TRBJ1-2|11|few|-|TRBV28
CASSLNYGYTF
TGTGCCAGCAGTCTCAACTATGGCTACACCTTC
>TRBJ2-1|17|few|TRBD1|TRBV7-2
CASSSRQGFGSYNEQFF
TGTGCCAGCAGCTCGCGACAGGGGTTTGGGTCCTACAATGAGCAGTTCTTC
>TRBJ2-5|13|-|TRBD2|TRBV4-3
CASSQGPGGTQYF
TGCGCCAGCAGCCAAGGTCCGGGGGGGACCCAGTACTTC
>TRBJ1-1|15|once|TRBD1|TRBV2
CASSVSTGAGTEAFF
TGTGCCAGCAGCGTTTCGACAGGGGCGGGGACTGAAGCTTTCTTT
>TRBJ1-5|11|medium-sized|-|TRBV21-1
CASSPIQPQHF
TGTGCCAGCAGCCCTATTCAGCCCCAGCATTTT
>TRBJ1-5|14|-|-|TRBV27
CASSLYSAEQPQHF
TGTGCCAGCAGTTTATATAGCGCAGAGCAGCCCCAGCATTTT